A single sample is the source of the 21 T cell receptor beta chains below, sequenced in a study of shared clonotypes between healthy human individuals. Naive CD8 cells were CD45RO-negative, positively selected for CCR7, excluding terminally differentiated effector memory CD45RA+ cells. Some clones are missing from TCRdb's copy, which holds only in-frame ones; the method was immunoSEQ multiplex PCR. This sample yields 760,000 or so clones, of which 95% to 97% are seen a single time; 0.2% to 0.25% belongs to the top ten. Material: naive CD8+ T cells sorted from blood. These receptors all stem from a man aged 25 to 40 in good health.

To note about this clone: This CDR3 is also generated by other DNA sequences in the sample. V is TRBV7-9 and J is TRBJ2-1; no definite D call. V gave up 3 bases and J gave up 8 bases, with 8 bases separating them. The CDR3 runs to 12 residues. In germline, CDR1 is SEHNR, CDR2 FQNEAQ (reference sequence). DNA for the CDR3: TGTGCCAGCAGCTTGAGAGGCGATGAGCAGTTCTTC. Protein product: CASSLRGDEQFF. Looking up the rest from reference TRBV7-9 and TRBJ2-1 gives the full variable domain: DTGVSQNPRHKITKRGQNVTFRCDPISEHNRLYWYRQTLGQGPEFLTYFQNEAQLEKSRLLSDRFSAERPKGSFSTLEIQRTEQGDSAMYLCASSLRGDEQFFGPGTRLTVL.

This chain joins TRBV5-1 and TRBJ2-7; 9 bases are a match to TRBD1. This CDR3 is 14 amino acids long. The ends lost 4 bases at V and 2 bases at J; junction bases unmatched: 4. Per germline, CDR1 SGHRS and CDR2 YFSETQ. The CDR3: CASSRDREPYEQYF. CDR3 nucleotides: TGCGCCAGCAGCCGGGACAGGGAACCCTACGAGCAGTACTTC.

The chain recombines TRBV5-4 with TRBJ2-1; 7 positions agree with TRBD1. The ends lost 0 bases at V and 8 bases at J; junction bases unmatched: 5. Germline V gene data show CDR1 as SGHNT and CDR2 as YYREEE (reference sequence). The length of the CDR3 is 14 residues. The chain's CDR3 is CASSLATGFDEQFF. For the CDR3, the DNA is TGTGCCAGCAGCTTGGCGACAGGGTTCGATGAGCAGTTCTTC.

The gene calls are TRBV5-1 and TRBJ2-1, with TRBD1 matching over 9 bases. Trimming at V came to 2 bases and at J to 6 bases, leaving 3 bases not matched to a gene. CDR1 and CDR2 (germline): SGHRS, YFSETQ. The length of the CDR3 is 14 residues. Here the CDR3 DNA reads TGCGCCAGCAGCTTTCCGGACAGGGGCAATGAGCAGTTCTTC. Protein sequence: CASSFPDRGNEQFF.

This sequence joins TRBV10-2 and TRBJ2-7; 8 bases line up with TRBD1. Germline assignment: CDR1 WSHSY and CDR2 SAAADI. V lost 5 bases and J lost 3; bases outside the gene matches: 18. The CDR3 spans 18 residues. Here the CDR3 DNA reads TGCGCCAGCAGTCCCCCGGGACAGGCCTTCGGGGGCGACTACGAGCAGTACTTC. Protein: CASSPPGQAFGGDYEQYF.

The chain uses TRBV7-8 and TRBJ2-7; D perhaps matches TRBD2 (6 bases). Trimming shortened V by 5 bases and J by 6 bases, and 14 bases separated the two germline ends. The length of the CDR3 is 13 residues. Per the germline V gene, CDR1 is SGHVS and CDR2 is FQNEAQ. The CDR3: CASSPSRGGEQYF. The CDR3 DNA is TGTGCCAGCAGCCCATCCCGGGGAGGCGAGCAGTACTTC. The full variable domain, in which reference TRBV7-8 and TRBJ2-7 provide the parts outside the CDR3, is GAGVSQSPRYKVAKRGQDVALRCDPISGHVSLFWYQQALGQGPEFLTYFQNEAQLDKSGLPSDRFFAERPEGSVSTLKIQRTQQEDSAVYLCASSPSRGGEQYFGPGTRLTVT.

V usage is TRBV5-8 and J usage is TRBJ2-5; 7 bases agree with TRBD2. CDR3 length: 15 amino acids. V lost 6 bases, J lost 5 bases, and 13 bases stayed unmatched. Germline loops: CDR1 SGHTS, CDR2 YDEGEE. The CDR3 coding sequence is TGTGCCAGCACATTGGGTGCTAGCGGCGGTGAGACCCAGTACTTC. Protein: CASTLGASGGETQYF.

The V and J genes are TRBV11-2 and TRBJ2-7; TRBD2 matches at 12 bases. The CDR3 is 14 residues long. Per germline, CDR1 SGHAT and CDR2 FQNNGV. The trim removed 5 bases at V and 6 bases at J, leaving 5 bases unmatched. Here the CDR3 reads CASSPGLAGSEQYF. The CDR3 nucleotides read TGTGCCAGCAGCCCCGGACTAGCGGGGAGCGAGCAGTACTTC.

This clone was counted between two and nine times. The chain recombines TRBV7-9 with TRBJ1-5; tentative D call: TRBD1 (6 bases). V lost 5 bases, J lost 4 bases, and 12 bases lay in between. The CDR3 loop spans 14 amino acids. Germline loops: CDR1 SEHNR, CDR2 FQNEAQ (reference sequence). The CDR3 sequence: CASSAEQGNQPQHF. The CDR3 bases are TGTGCCAGCAGCGCCGAACAGGGAAATCAGCCCCAGCATTTT.

The chain joins TRBV5-8 to TRBJ1-2; D possibly corresponds to TRBD1 (5 bases). This CDR3 contains 12 residues. Germline V gene lookup returns CDR1 SGHTS and CDR2 YDEGEE. V was pared by 2 bases and J by 5 bases, with 7 bases between. CDR3 DNA: TGTGCCAGCAGCTTACAGGAATATGGCTACACCTTC. Amino acids: CASSLQEYGYTF.

The chain combines TRBV6-1 with TRBJ1-5; 8 bases fit TRBD1. The CDR3 is 16 residues long. The J segment lost 3 bases and the V segment lost 2 bases, leaving 6 bases of the junction unmatched. Germline CDR1 reads MNHNS; CDR2 reads SASEGT. DNA for the CDR3: TGTGCCAGCAGTGAATTGGGGACAGGACTCAATCAGCCCCAGCATTTT. Translating it yields CASSELGTGLNQPQHF.

The chain has TRBV6-5 and TRBJ1-1; 8 bases are a match to TRBD1. The CDR3 runs 14 residues. The J segment lost 6 bases and the V segment lost 2 bases, leaving 5 bases of the junction unmatched. Per the germline V gene, CDR1 is MNHEY and CDR2 is SVGAGI. This CDR3 reads CASSYVQGAPEAFF. The CDR3 nucleotides are TGTGCCAGCAGTTACGTTCAGGGGGCCCCTGAAGCTTTCTTT.

The V call is TRBV27, the J call TRBJ2-1; D unresolved. V was cut by 8 bases and J by 2 bases, with 7 bases left in between. This CDR3 has 12 amino acids. The germline gives CDR1 MNHEY, CDR2 SMNVEV (reference sequence). CDR3 protein: CASGLAYNEQFF. The DNA for the CDR3 is TGTGCCAGCGGGTTGGCCTACAATGAGCAGTTCTTC.

DNA for the CDR3: TGTGCCAGCAGCCCAAATAACAGGGTTCACTATGGCTACACCTTC. Translation gives CASSPNNRVHYGYTF. V is TRBV14 and J is TRBJ1-2, with D possibly being TRBD1 (6 bases). Germline loops: CDR1 SGHDN, CDR2 FVKESK. Trimming pared 4 bases from V and 3 bases from J, leaving 15 bases between. The CDR3 sequence is 15 residues long.

The chain combines TRBV10-1 with TRBJ2-7; 8 positions match TRBD2. Germline V CDR1 and CDR2: WNHNN, SYGVQD (reference sequence). The CDR3 length is 17 residues. V lost 1 base to trimming and J lost 0 bases; unmatched junction nucleotides: 8. For the CDR3, the DNA is TGCGCCAGCAGTGAGTGCCAACTAGCGGTCAGCTCCTACGAGCAGTACTTC. This gives the protein CASSECQLAVSSYEQYF.

The chain recombines TRBV29-1 with TRBJ2-7; 11 bases agree with TRBD2. This CDR3 spans 15 amino acids. The V segment lost 1 base and the J segment 0 bases; nucleotides outside the gene matches: 2. From germline, CDR1 is SQVTM and CDR2 ANQGSEA. The CDR3 sequence: CSVEGLAGSSYEQYF. In DNA, the CDR3 is TGCAGCGTTGAAGGACTAGCGGGAAGCTCCTACGAGCAGTACTTC.

The chain is built from TRBV7-8 and TRBJ2-1; 9 bases agree with TRBD2. The ends lost 5 bases at V and 7 bases at J; junction bases unmatched: 12. CDR1 and CDR2 from the germline V gene are SGHVS and FQNEAQ. The CDR3 sequence is 16 residues long. The CDR3 nucleotides read TGTGCCAGCAGCCCTGGGGGTAGCGGGAGTTTGAATGAGCAGTTCTTC. This codes for CASSPGGSGSLNEQFF.

The chain employs TRBV4-1 and TRBJ1-1; D unresolved. V was pared by 1 base and J by 1 base, with 10 bases between. Germline V lookup: CDR1 MGHRA, CDR2 YSYEKL. This CDR3 has 15 residues. The CDR3 DNA reads as TGCGCCAGCAGCCAAGCCGCCTTAGGGAACACTGAAGCTTTCTTT. As protein: CASSQAALGNTEAFF.

The genes are TRBV2 and TRBJ2-1, with 7 bases fitting TRBD1. This CDR3 has 13 residues. V dropped 3 bases and J dropped 10; count of bases not matched to a gene: 6. Germline-derived CDR1 and CDR2 are SNHLY and FYNNEI. This CDR3 reads CASSDRDSSEQFF. The CDR3 bases are TGTGCCAGCAGTGATCGGGACAGTTCAGAGCAGTTCTTC.

V is TRBV19 and J is TRBJ1-4; TRBD1 might be the D (6 bases). The CDR3 spans 15 residues. V was cut by 9 bases and J by 10 bases, with 24 bases left in between. Germline V gene lookup returns CDR1 LNHDA and CDR2 SQIVND (reference sequence). CDR3 sequence: CASTVLGGAGGKLFF. Written as DNA, the CDR3 is TGTGCCAGCACCGTCTTGGGGGGCGCGGGTGGAAAACTGTTTTTT.

The chain links TRBV29-1 to TRBJ2-3; D is perhaps TRBD1 (5 bases). Trimming took off 4 bases at V and 1 base at J, with 18 bases between the two ends. This CDR3 contains 16 residues. Germline CDR1 SQVTM, CDR2 ANQGSEA. CDR3 in amino acids: CSVVSLFRGGTDTQYF. In DNA, the CDR3 is TGCAGCGTTGTCTCTTTGTTTAGGGGTGGCACAGATACGCAGTATTTT.